One sample yielded the 27 T cell receptor beta chains listed below, sequenced in a study of blood T cell repertoires in COVID-19. The method was immunoSEQ multiplex PCR; TCRdb's version includes in-frame clones alone and lacks a portion of them. The data contain 250,000 to 400,000 clones, about 91% of them singletons. Input material: peripheral blood. The source is a woman aged 25-40 years with COVID-19, enrolled during active disease.

There are a few counts of this clone. This chain uses TRBV7-8 with TRBJ1-1; the D is unclear. The CDR3 consists of 12 residues. Per germline, CDR1 SGHVS and CDR2 FQNEAQ. Trimming took 4 bases from V and 6 from J, leaving 9 bases between them. CDR3 sequence: CASSSRYSEAFF. In nucleotides, the CDR3 is TGTGCCAGCAGCTCCCGCTATTCTGAAGCTTTCTTT.

Remarks on this clone: The sample contains more than one DNA sequence encoding this CDR3. The CDR3 reads CASSLVAGELFF. The CDR3 DNA is TGCGCCAGCAGCTTGGTAGCCGGGGAGCTGTTTTTT. The chain joins TRBV5-1 to TRBJ2-2; D not certain. Trimming left V 0 bases short and J 6 bases short, with 3 bases between. This CDR3 comprises 12 residues. Germline V gene data show CDR1 as SGHRS and CDR2 as YFSETQ.

The genes are TRBV28 and TRBJ2-2; 8 bases line up with TRBD2. The length of the CDR3 is 16 residues. J gave up 4 bases and V 5 bases, and 9 bases lay outside the gene matches. Per germline, CDR1 MDHEN and CDR2 SYDVKM. This chain's CDR3 is CASSPAGTSVTGELFF. Here the CDR3 DNA reads TGTGCCAGCAGTCCGGCCGGGACTAGTGTCACCGGGGAGCTGTTTTTT. Full variable domain (remainder filled in from reference TRBV28 and TRBJ2-2): DVKVTQSSRYLVKRTGEKVFLECVQDMDHENMFWYRQDPGLGLRLIYFSYDVKMKEKGDIPEGYSVSREKKERFSLILESASTNQTSMYLCASSPAGTSVTGELFFGEGSRLTVL.

The chain has TRBV7-2 and TRBJ1-2, with 7 bases aligning to TRBD1. V was pared by 3 bases and J by 4 bases, with 5 bases of the junction left unmatched. Germline loops: CDR1 SGHTA, CDR2 FQGNSA. The CDR3 covers 14 residues. CDR3 sequence reads: CASSFAQGTYGYTF. Here the CDR3 DNA reads TGTGCCAGCAGCTTCGCACAGGGGACCTATGGCTACACCTTC.

This chain uses TRBV2 with TRBJ1-2; D may be TRBD1 (5 bases). V shed 2 bases and J shed 4 bases, with 11 bases lying between them. The CDR3 length is 14 residues. Per the germline V gene, CDR1 is SNHLY and CDR2 is FYNNEI. The CDR3 spells CASSEQGMVYGYTF. As DNA, the CDR3 is TGTGCCAGCAGTGAACAGGGTATGGTCTATGGCTACACCTTC.

This clone was detected only a few times. The V gene is TRBV2, the J gene TRBJ1-5, with 7 bases lining up with TRBD1. Germline V gene data show CDR1 as SNHLY and CDR2 as FYNNEI. Germline trimming cut 5 bases from V and 5 bases from J; bases unmatched to any gene: 9. The CDR3 is 15 residues long. The CDR3 spells CASSLHRGRDQPQHF. The CDR3 DNA follows: TGTGCCAGCAGTCTCCACAGGGGAAGGGATCAGCCCCAGCATTTT.

The V gene is TRBV7-9, the J gene TRBJ1-2; D might be TRBD1 (6 bases). This CDR3 region has 15 residues. Per the germline V gene, CDR1 is SEHNR and CDR2 is FQNEAQ (reference sequence). Trimming pared 1 base from V and 2 bases from J, leaving 11 bases between. The CDR3 here is CASSLVGQSNYGYTF. CDR3 DNA: TGTGCCAGCAGCTTAGTTGGACAGTCAAACTATGGCTACACCTTC.

V is TRBV9 and J is TRBJ1-1; D uncertain. The CDR3 is made up of 12 amino acids. The V gene lost 3 bases and the J gene lost 10 bases, with 13 bases spanning the gap. The germline CDR1 and CDR2 sequences are SGDLS and YYNGEE. The CDR3 region is CASSAPSEGAFF. CDR3 nucleotide sequence: TGTGCCAGCAGCGCCCCGTCCGAGGGAGCTTTCTTT.

The genes are TRBV6-6 and TRBJ1-1; D is unresolved. Germline CDR1 and CDR2: MNHNY and SVGAGI (reference sequence). Trimming left V 7 bases short and J 0 bases short, with 9 bases between. This CDR3 spans 13 amino acids. The CDR3 is CASITVMNTEAFF. CDR3 in DNA: TGTGCCAGCATCACGGTCATGAACACTGAAGCTTTCTTT.

A single count supports this clone. The chain joins TRBV13 to TRBJ2-5, with a tentative D call TRBD2 (7 bases). Germline CDR1 PRHDT, CDR2 FYEKMQ (reference sequence). V was cut by 5 bases and J by 1 base, with 14 bases left in between. The CDR3 covers 15 residues. CDR3 sequence (DNA): TGTGCCAGCAGCAGAAGGGGGGGAACCCAAGAGACCCAGTACTTC. Translated: CASSRRGGTQETQYF.

The chain uses TRBV27 and TRBJ1-1; D unclear. V lost 3 bases to trimming and J lost 0 bases, with 5 bases between them. Germline CDR1 is MNHEY and CDR2 is SMNVEV (reference sequence). The CDR3 length is 13 residues. CDR3 bases: TGTGCCAGCAGTTTCCTAGTGAACACTGAAGCTTTCTTT. This gives the protein CASSFLVNTEAFF.

The chain is built from TRBV6-6 and TRBJ1-3; D not resolved. The CDR3 contains 15 residues. V was clipped by 2 bases and J by 4 bases, with 12 bases between them. The germline V gene has CDR1 MNHNY and CDR2 SVGAGI (reference sequence). DNA for the CDR3: TGTGCCAGCAGTTACCATTTAGCGATCGGAAACACCATATATTTT. The encoded protein is CASSYHLAIGNTIYF.

The chain combines TRBV10-1 with TRBJ1-5; D may be TRBD1 (5 bases). The CDR3 is 13 residues long. V was trimmed by 10 bases and J by 5 bases, leaving 15 bases between them. Germline V gene sequence: CDR1 WNHNN, CDR2 SYGVQD (reference sequence). CDR3 residues: CAKLGQYDQPQHF. In DNA, the CDR3 is TGCGCCAAGCTGGGGCAGTACGATCAGCCCCAGCATTTT.

This chain connects TRBV11-2 to TRBJ1-5; 9 positions agree with TRBD1. The germline V gene has CDR1 SGHAT and CDR2 FQNNGV. V was clipped by 5 bases and J by 7 bases; unmatched bases: 9. The length of the CDR3 is 15 residues. CDR3: CASSPGTGNGQPQHF. The CDR3 coding sequence is TGTGCCAGCAGCCCCGGGACAGGGAATGGACAGCCCCAGCATTTT. The full variable domain, with the rest looked up from reference TRBV11-2 and TRBJ1-5, is EAGVAQSPRYKIIEKRQSVAFWCNPISGHATLYWYQQILGQGPKLLIQFQNNGVVDDSQLPKDRFSAERLKGVDSTLKIQPAKLEDSAVYLCASSPGTGNGQPQHFGDGTRLSIL.

This clone was counted ten times or more. The chain employs TRBV29-1 and TRBJ1-2; perhaps TRBD1 as D (5 bases). The germline gives CDR1 SQVTM, CDR2 ANQGSEA. V was pared by 7 bases and J by 1 base, with 22 bases between. The CDR3 is 16 residues long. The CDR3 is CSAGGVGDRNNYGYTF. CDR3 sequence (DNA): TGCAGCGCCGGGGGGGTCGGAGACCGTAATAACTATGGCTACACCTTC.

The J gene is TRBJ1-6, the V gene TRBV29-1, with D hard to call. The CDR3 totals 11 residues. CDR1 SQVTM and CDR2 ANQGSEA come from the germline V gene. Trimming removed 6 bases from V and 13 bases from J, with 13 bases in between. CDR3 sequence: CSVGDQWPLHF. CDR3 DNA sequence: TGCAGCGTGGGAGACCAGTGGCCCCTCCACTTT.

The genes are TRBV24-1 and TRBJ2-2; D gene uncertain. The CDR3 loop spans 15 amino acids. Per the germline V gene, CDR1 is KGHDR and CDR2 is SFDVKD. V gave up 4 bases and J gave up 4 bases, with 12 bases separating them. The CDR3 DNA reads TGTGCCACCAGTGACGCGAGAACGATCACCGGGGAGCTGTTTTTT. This translates into CATSDARTITGELFF.

The genes are TRBV11-1 and TRBJ1-3; 7 bases are shared with TRBD1. After removal of 8 bases from V and 1 base from J, the junction contained 8 bases not matched to a gene. This CDR3 comprises 15 residues. Germline loops: CDR1 SGHAT, CDR2 FQDESV (reference sequence). CDR3 nucleotide sequence: TGTGCCAGCGGACTGGGGACAGCGTCTGGAAACACCATATATTTT. Amino acid sequence: CASGLGTASGNTIYF.

Only one count was recorded for this clone. The V call is TRBV5-6, the J call TRBJ1-2; D is perhaps TRBD1 (6 bases). The germline CDR1 and CDR2 sequences are SGHDT and YYEEEE. V was pared by 5 bases and J by 5 bases, with 19 bases between. There are 15 residues in the CDR3. Written as DNA, the CDR3 is TGTGCCAGCAGAACTCCGGGACAAGGAGGATATGGCTACACCTTC. Protein sequence: CASRTPGQGGYGYTF.

This chain uses TRBV7-2 with TRBJ1-2, with 9 bases aligning to TRBD1. From germline, CDR1 is SGHTA and CDR2 FQGNSA. This CDR3 comprises 15 residues. After removal of 6 bases from V and 4 bases from J, the junction contained 9 bases not matched to a gene. CDR3 nucleotide sequence: TGTGCCAGCAGACCCGACAGGGGGGAGAGCTATGGCTACACCTTC. Encoded protein: CASRPDRGESYGYTF.

The count of this clone is one. This chain connects TRBV3-1 (or the pseudogene TRBV3-2) to TRBJ2-3; the match to TRBD2 covers 8 bases. V was pared by 6 bases and J by 2 bases, with 4 bases of the junction left unmatched. This CDR3 is built from 14 residues. Germline V gives CDR1 LGHDT, CDR2 YNNKEL (reference sequence). This CDR3 reads CASRSGGVTDTQYF. For the CDR3, the DNA is TGTGCCAGCAGAAGCGGGGGAGTCACAGATACGCAGTATTTT.

V gene TRBV5-1 combines with J gene TRBJ2-3, with D perhaps TRBD1 (5 bases). Germline CDR1 SGHRS, CDR2 YFSETQ. V was trimmed by 0 bases and J by 2 bases, leaving 13 bases between them. There are 16 residues in the CDR3. CDR3 sequence reads: CASSLARVRVTDTQYF. CDR3 nucleotide sequence: TGCGCCAGCAGCTTGGCCAGGGTACGCGTCACAGATACGCAGTATTTT. Complete variable domain (other parts from reference TRBV5-1 and TRBJ2-3): KAGVTQTPRYLIKTRGQQVTLSCSPISGHRSVSWYQQTPGQGLQFLFEYFSETQRNKGNFPGRFSGRQFSNSRSEMNVSTLELGDSALYLCASSLARVRVTDTQYFGPGTRLTVL.

The chain employs TRBV12-3 or TRBV12-4 and TRBJ2-1; 9 positions agree with TRBD1. With 8 bases clipped from V and 7 bases from J, the junction kept 6 bases outside the gene matches. This CDR3 is built from 13 residues. The CDR3 loop reads CASRRQGVNEQFF. Here the CDR3 DNA reads TGTGCCAGCCGCAGACAGGGGGTTAATGAGCAGTTCTTC.

This clone was seen only once. This chain joins TRBV27 and TRBJ1-4, with D uncertain. The CDR3 consists of 11 residues. V was clipped by 5 bases and J by 7 bases, with 5 bases between them. Germline CDR1 MNHEY, CDR2 SMNVEV (reference sequence). CDR3 sequence: CASSRGEKLFF. CDR3 bases: TGTGCCAGCAGTCGCGGTGAAAAACTGTTTTTT. The full variable domain, in which reference TRBV27 and TRBJ1-4 provide the parts outside the CDR3, is EAQVTQNPRYLITVTGKKLTVTCSQNMNHEYMSWYRQDPGLGLRQIYYSMNVEVTDKGDVPEGYKVSRKEKRNFPLILESPSPNQTSLYFCASSRGEKLFFGSGTQLSVL.

This clone was seen once. The chain uses TRBV18 and TRBJ1-4, with D unclear. This CDR3 comprises 13 residues. CDR1 is KGHSH and CDR2 is LQKENI in the germline V gene. Trimming took off 3 bases at V and 3 bases at J, with 5 bases between the two ends. The CDR3 coding sequence is TGTGCCAGCTCACCTGGAGCTAATGAAAAACTGTTTTTT. Its translation is CASSPGANEKLFF. Full variable domain (remainder filled in from reference TRBV18 and TRBJ1-4): NAGVMQNPRHLVRRRGQEARLRCSPMKGHSHVYWYRQLPEEGLKFMVYLQKENIIDESGMPKERFSAEFPKEGPSILRIQQVVRGDSAAYFCASSPGANEKLFFGSGTQLSVL.

The chain links TRBV18 to TRBJ2-7; TRBD1 aligns across 9 bases. Per the germline V gene, CDR1 is KGHSH and CDR2 is LQKENI. The CDR3 is made up of 15 amino acids. Losses at the gene ends were 4 bases for V and 4 bases for J; bases not matched to a gene: 8. The CDR3, as DNA: TGTGCCAGCTCACGGGATGGACAGGGGCTATACGAGCAGTACTTC. This translates into CASSRDGQGLYEQYF.

The V gene is TRBV7-3, the J gene TRBJ2-1, with D possibly matching TRBD1 (8 bases). V gave up 2 bases and J gave up 10 bases, with 21 bases separating them. This CDR3 is 16 amino acids long. Germline lookup yields CDR1 SGHTA and CDR2 FQGTGA. CDR3 sequence: CASSLLASGQGAEQFF. The CDR3 DNA reads TGTGCCAGCAGCTTATTGGCTAGCGGACAGGGAGCCGAGCAGTTCTTC.